Below, 28 T cell receptor beta chains from the same sample are listed, as sequenced in a study of blood T cells in healthy people across ages. Together with a sample-barcoded 5' primer, a J-beta primer mix was included in a second PCR lasting about 6 to 11 cycles. One entry per CDR3 protein results from TCRdb running MiXCR on the 5' RACE reads. The sample records fewer than 900,000 distinct CDR3 sequences, 40% to 45% being singletons. Sequenced sample: blood. These receptors came from a woman aged 55-70 years in good health.

The table lists this clonotype with many counts. The CDR3 DNA is TGCAGCTTCCTCGGGACACTGCGGGAGACCCAGTACTTC. It translates to CSFLGTLRETQYF. This chain connects TRBV29-1 to TRBJ2-5; D possibly corresponds to TRBD1 (6 bases). This CDR3 comprises 13 residues. Trimming shortened V by 8 bases and J by 5 bases, and 18 bases separated the two germline ends. The germline gives CDR1 SQVTM, CDR2 ANQGSEA.

About this clonotype itself: With a much larger clone just one base away, this may be a read error. The CDR3 DNA reads TGCAGTGCTCCCCCGACGTGGGGCGATGAGCAGTACTTC. Translated: CSAPPTWGDEQYF. The chain recombines TRBV20-1 with TRBJ2-5; the D gene is possibly TRBD1 (5 bases). This CDR3 has 13 residues. Between the trimmed V and J ends, which lost 5 bases and 11 bases, there was a span of 21 bases. Germline-derived CDR1 and CDR2 are DFQATT and SNEGSKA (reference sequence).

In this sample, this clonotype turned up many times. The chain recombines TRBV27 with TRBJ2-7; TRBD1 aligns across 9 bases. The CDR3 runs 15 residues. Germline loops: CDR1 MNHEY, CDR2 SMNVEV (reference sequence). J lost 6 bases, V lost 0 bases, and 6 bases had no gene match. In nucleotides, the CDR3 is TGTGCCAGCAGTTTATCGACAGGGGGAGCATCCGAGCAGTACTTC. This codes for CASSLSTGGASEQYF.

This clonotype has a count of ten or more. The chain joins TRBV29-1 to TRBJ2-6; D call uncertain. This CDR3 comprises 12 residues. The germline gives CDR1 SQVTM, CDR2 ANQGSEA. Deletions cut 3 bases from V and 4 bases from J, with 4 bases between. CDR3 nucleotides: TGCAGCGTTGATTCCGGGGCCAACGTCCTGACTTTC. As protein: CSVDSGANVLTF.

The chain couples TRBV4-2 to TRBJ1-4; a weak D match, TRBD1 (6 bases). V was shortened by 0 bases and J by 6 bases, with 11 bases between the two germline ends. The germline gives CDR1 LGHNA, CDR2 YNFKEQ. This CDR3 has 15 residues. The CDR3 loop is CASSQELQGYEKLFF. As DNA, the CDR3 is TGTGCCAGCAGCCAAGAATTGCAGGGGTATGAAAAACTGTTTTTT.

The gene calls are TRBV14 and TRBJ2-1; D may correspond to TRBD1 or TRBD2 (5 bases each). The CDR3 is 15 residues long. V lost 0 bases and J lost 13, with 19 bases in between. Germline V gene lookup returns CDR1 SGHDN and CDR2 FVKESK. Here the CDR3 reads CASSQDHRWGNGQFF. CDR3 DNA sequence: TGTGCCAGCAGCCAAGATCACAGGTGGGGGAATGGCCAGTTCTTC.

The genes are TRBV5-1 and TRBJ2-3, with TRBD1 matching 8 bases. Trimming at V came to 4 bases and at J to 4 bases, leaving 8 bases not matched to a gene. Germline V gives CDR1 SGHRS, CDR2 YFSETQ. CDR3 length: 15 amino acids. As DNA, the CDR3 is TGCGCCAGCAGCGCCGGACAGGGATACGCAGATACGCAGTATTTT. It specifies CASSAGQGYADTQYF.

This clonotype was seen only a few times. The chain has TRBV20-1 and TRBJ1-5, with 9 bases matching TRBD1. Losses at the gene ends were 7 bases for V and 6 bases for J; bases not matched to a gene: 16. The CDR3 covers 16 residues. Per the germline V gene, CDR1 is DFQATT and CDR2 is SNEGSKA (reference sequence). The CDR3, as DNA: TGCAGTGACACCCGCCGGACAGGGGATGAGGGTCAGCCCCAGCATTTT. This gives the protein CSDTRRTGDEGQPQHF.

The chain recombines TRBV6-1 with TRBJ2-1; maybe TRBD2 (6 bases). Germline V gene data show CDR1 as MNHNS and CDR2 as SASEGT. Trimming removed 0 bases from V and 6 bases from J, with 12 bases in between. CDR3 length: 15 residues. CDR3 nucleotides: TGTGCCAGCAGTGAAGCGGAAGGTAGCGGCAATGAGCAGTTCTTC. This gives the protein CASSEAEGSGNEQFF.

The J gene is TRBJ2-1, the V gene TRBV20-1; TRBD1 agrees at 8 bases. This CDR3 is built from 14 residues. Trimming at V came to 7 bases and at J to 8 bases, leaving 13 bases not matched to a gene. CDR1 and CDR2 from the germline V gene are DFQATT and SNEGSKA (reference sequence). Here the CDR3 reads CSVSPTGDVDEQFF. The CDR3 DNA reads TGCAGTGTCAGCCCGACAGGGGATGTCGATGAGCAGTTCTTC.

This clonotype was counted only a few times. CDR3 DNA: TGTGCCAGCAGTTTGGGGGAAGTCAATGAGCAGTTCTTC. Its protein is CASSLGEVNEQFF. The V call is TRBV12-3 or TRBV12-4, the J call TRBJ2-1; TRBD1 or TRBD2 may be the D gene (5 bases each). The V end was cut by 3 bases, the J end by 6 bases, with 9 bases between. The CDR3 length is 13 residues.

V and J are TRBV20-1 and TRBJ2-5; 11 bases are a match to TRBD2. The CDR3 is 14 amino acids. The junction had 4 bases not matched to a gene; V was cut back by 3 bases and J by 4 bases. Germline loops: CDR1 DFQATT, CDR2 SNEGSKA (reference sequence). CDR3 protein: CSARTGLAGETQYF. CDR3 sequence (DNA): TGCAGTGCTAGGACAGGACTAGCGGGAGAGACCCAGTACTTC.

This clonotype was seen only a few times. The V call is TRBV6-5, the J call TRBJ2-3, with a weak D call TRBD1 (6 bases). Trimming shortened V by 5 bases and J by 1 base, and 13 bases separated the two germline ends. CDR1 is MNHEY, CDR2 SVGAGI, per germline. The CDR3 length is 15 residues. The CDR3 DNA reads TGTGCCAGCAGTAGGGACATTGCAGGCACAGATACGCAGTATTTT. As protein: CASSRDIAGTDTQYF.

A word on this clonotype: A much larger clone lies one base from this, so it may be a read error. V and J are TRBV9 and TRBJ2-1, with TRBD1 matching 11 bases. V shed 2 bases and J 9 bases; nucleotides not matched to a gene: 10. Germline assignment: CDR1 SGDLS and CDR2 YYNGEE. This CDR3 contains 16 residues. This CDR3 is CASSVGGTGGVTEQFF. The CDR3 coding sequence is TGTGCCAGCAGCGTCGGCGGGACAGGGGGGGTCACTGAGCAGTTCTTC.

The rearrangement uses TRBV7-2 and TRBJ2-7, with D tentatively TRBD1 or TRBD2 (5 bases each). Trimming took off 5 bases at V and 2 bases at J, with 13 bases between the two ends. The germline V gene encodes CDR1 SGHTA and CDR2 FQGNSA. The CDR3 runs to 14 residues. CDR3 region: CASSIGTRTYEQYF. CDR3 DNA: TGTGCCAGCAGCATTGGGACCCGGACCTACGAGCAGTACTTC.

This clonotype was found many times. This chain uses TRBV10-3 with TRBJ2-7; 9 nucleotides match TRBD1. J gave up 1 base and V 8 bases, and 6 bases lay outside the gene matches. The germline gives CDR1 ENHRY, CDR2 SYGVKD. The length of the CDR3 is 14 residues. CDR3 bases: TGTGCCATCGCGGGACAGGGTGATTCCTACGAGCAGTACTTC. It is translated as CAIAGQGDSYEQYF.

This clonotype has a handful of counts. The V call is TRBV7-3, the J call TRBJ2-1; D unresolved. Between the trimmed V and J ends, which lost 5 bases and 8 bases, there was a span of 16 bases. There are 14 residues in the CDR3. Germline loops: CDR1 SGHTA, CDR2 FQGTGA. This CDR3 reads CASSPPGRADEQFF. CDR3 DNA: TGTGCCAGCAGCCCCCCAGGAAGGGCCGATGAGCAGTTCTTC.

The V gene is TRBV20-1, the J gene TRBJ2-7; D gene unclear. V dropped 0 bases and J dropped 3 bases, with 6 bases sitting between them. Per the germline V gene, CDR1 is DFQATT and CDR2 is SNEGSKA (reference sequence). The CDR3 is 12 amino acids. This chain's CDR3 is CSARESVYEQYF. In DNA, the CDR3 is TGCAGTGCTAGAGAATCGGTCTACGAGCAGTACTTC.

J is TRBJ2-5 and V is TRBV11-2; 10 bases are a match to TRBD2. V was clipped by 5 bases and J by 11 bases; unmatched bases: 14. CDR1 and CDR2 (germline): SGHAT, FQNNGV. The length of the CDR3 is 15 residues. The CDR3 coding sequence is TGTGCCAGCAGCCGGATGCTAGCGGGAGTGAAGGAGCAGTACTTC. This encodes CASSRMLAGVKEQYF.

The chain couples TRBV28 to TRBJ2-7, with TRBD2 matching over 9 bases. CDR1 and CDR2 from the germline V gene are MDHEN and SYDVKM. This CDR3 has 16 residues. V gave up 6 bases and J gave up 7 bases; unmatched junction bases: 16. The CDR3 here is CASSPPTGVAGVEQYF. The DNA of the CDR3 is TGTGCCAGCAGCCCACCGACGGGAGTAGCGGGAGTTGAGCAGTACTTC.

In nucleotides, the CDR3 is TGTGCCACCATCCGGGACAAGATCTCCTACGAGCAGTACTTC. It is translated as CATIRDKISYEQYF. The chain couples TRBV6-2 or TRBV6-3 to TRBJ2-7, with a tentative D call TRBD1 (6 bases). The CDR3 totals 14 residues. Germline V gene data show CDR1 as MNHEY and CDR2 as SVGEGT. V was clipped by 10 bases and J by 0 bases, with 16 bases between them.

With regard to this clonotype: At one boundary the junction diverges from the germline segment, which might be a read error. This chain joins TRBV3-1 and TRBJ2-7; D possibly uses TRBD1 or TRBD2 (5 bases each). Looked up from germline, CDR1 is LGHDT and CDR2 is YNNKEL (reference sequence). The CDR3 is 16 residues long. This CDR3 reads CASSNPGTKSSYEQYF. For the CDR3, the DNA is TGCGCCAGCAGTAATCCGGGGACGAAAAGCTCCTACGAGCAGTACTTC.

The rearrangement joins TRBV30 to TRBJ2-3; possible D gene TRBD2, 6 bases. The germline V and J ends were trimmed by 2 bases and 1 base, with 10 bases remaining between them. This CDR3 spans 14 amino acids. From germline, CDR1 is GTSNPN and CDR2 SVGIG (reference sequence). CDR3 nucleotides: TGTGCCTGGAGTCTGGCTAGCGGCACAGATACGCAGTATTTT. Its protein is CAWSLASGTDTQYF.

As for this clonotype: Given a much more abundant clone one base away, this may be a read error. This chain links TRBV29-1 with TRBJ2-5; D is unclear. Matching the DNA end better, TRBJ2-1 makes the J call doubtful. The germline V gene encodes CDR1 SQVTM and CDR2 ANQGSEA. CDR3 length: 13 amino acids. CDR3 sequence reads: CSVERQIQETQFF. The CDR3 DNA reads as TGCAGCGTTGAACGCCAGATTCAAGAGACCCAGTTCTTC.

The chain joins TRBV11-1 to TRBJ2-5, with D possibly TRBD1 on 6 matching bases. This CDR3 contains 17 residues. CDR1 and CDR2 from the germline V gene are SGHAT and FQDESV (reference sequence). V lost 1 base and J 0 bases, leaving 15 bases between the germline ends. CDR3 sequence reads: CASSLEGDTWYQETQYF. In nucleotides, the CDR3 is TGTGCCAGCAGCTTAGAAGGGGACACTTGGTACCAAGAGACCCAGTACTTC. Full variable domain (remainder filled in from reference TRBV11-1 and TRBJ2-5): EAEVAQSPRYKITEKSQAVAFWCDPISGHATLYWYRQILGQGPELLVQFQDESVVDDSQLPKDRFSAERLKGVDSTLKIQPAELGDSAMYLCASSLEGDTWYQETQYFGPGTRLLVL.

The chain uses TRBV6-1 and TRBJ1-5; D perhaps matches TRBD1 (6 bases). From germline, CDR1 is MNHNS and CDR2 SASEGT. Trimming cost V 10 bases and J 4 bases, with 14 bases left between them. The CDR3 extends over 13 amino acids. CDR3 sequence reads: CATETGINQPQHF. The CDR3 coding sequence is TGTGCCACCGAGACAGGTATTAATCAGCCCCAGCATTTT.

The rearrangement links TRBV6-5 to TRBJ2-3; tentative D call: TRBD2 (5 bases). The CDR3 totals 13 residues. The V gene's germline CDR1 is MNHEY and CDR2 SVGAGI. V shed 10 bases and J shed 0 bases, with 11 bases lying between them. In DNA, the CDR3 is TGTGCCACCAGGCGGGCCAGCACAGATACGCAGTATTTT. Translated, it gives CATRRASTDTQYF.

This clonotype was counted between two and nine times. The rearrangement joins TRBV3-1 to TRBJ1-2; unclear D gene. Germline V gene lookup returns CDR1 LGHDT and CDR2 YNNKEL (reference sequence). The CDR3 has 15 amino acids. V shed 0 bases and J shed 1 base, with 9 bases lying between them. For the CDR3, the DNA is TGTGCCAGCAGCCAAGATTGGCAGCTTAACTATGGCTACACCTTC. It codes for CASSQDWQLNYGYTF. Full variable domain (missing parts from reference TRBV3-1 and TRBJ1-2): DTAVSQTPKYLVTQMGNDKSIKCEQNLGHDTMYWYKQDSKKFLKIMFSYNNKELIINETVPNRFSPKSPDKAHLNLHINSLELGDSAVYFCASSQDWQLNYGYTFGSGTRLTVV.